This T cell receptor beta chain derives from a study of CD8+ T cells in alopecia areata (dated by TCRdb to 2017 to 2018). A note on the overall study: The treated patients took part in an open-label pilot trial in which moderate-to-severe alopecia areata was treated with oral tofacitinib at 5 to 10 mg twice daily. High-throughput TCRbeta sequencing was used to examine T cell clonal expansion in alopecia areata in both the C3H/HeJ mouse model and human patients. Biopsies were taken from tofacitinib-treated patients at baseline and again at 4 and 24 weeks into treatment, and several of those patients also had a later scalp biopsy. In humans, TCRbeta sequencing was performed on scalp tissue and on sorted CD4+ and CD8+ peripheral blood T cells from healthy controls and from patients with patchy or totalis/universalis alopecia areata. Disease severity in treated patients was measured with the SALT score, which quantifies the percentage of affected scalp surface area. The RNA source kit depended on sample type: the PAXgene miRNA kit for fixed scalp, the miRNeasy kit for PBMCs, and the RNeasy kit for mouse skin. Scalp clonality was compared across normal scalp (n=4), patchy alopecia areata scalp (n=8), and alopecia totalis/universalis scalp (n=8). TCRbeta CDR3 regions were amplified by immunoSEQ multiplex PCR with 35 Vbeta forward and 13 Jbeta reverse primers. Tofacitinib was given for 6 to 18 months, followed by 6 months of follow-up off drug to assess delayed response and recurrence. Here is what the overall study found, with its caveats: Lesional scalp, especially in alopecia totalis/universalis, showed higher clonality and more expanded CD8+ clones than normal scalp, suggesting antigenic drive. Tofacitinib significantly decreased scalp clonality and the number of expanded CD8+ clones among the top 100 scalp clones. Because the treated cohort was small and had only one nonresponder, larger studies are needed to examine links between baseline CD8+ expansion and response. Shared TCR sequences between patients were less evident than in mice, which may be partly attributable to HLA diversity in the patient population. Many expanded lesional clones persisted in scalp and blood during tofacitinib treatment, which may partly explain relapse after stopping treatment. Unlike mouse skin, which is dominated by gammadelta T cells, normal human skin has resident alphabeta T cells that are also sequenced, and this complicates analysis of the scalp TCR repertoire.

Library creation used the immunoSEQ multiplex PCR assay. For TCR sequencing, RNA was extracted from every sample and reverse transcribed into cDNA to serve as template. SuperScript III was used for first-strand cDNA synthesis, primed with a 2:1 mix of oligo-dT and random hexamers. A synthetic immune receptor repertoire was used to assess amplification bias, and residual bias was removed computationally. Processing in the source paper ran as follows. After raw reads were preprocessed to remove errors, the CDR3 was defined following IMGT conventions as running from the conserved cysteine to phenylalanine. To get clonality, Shannon entropy was normalized by log2 of the number of productive unique TCRs and the result was subtracted from 1. Whether scalp clones were CD4 or CD8 was inferred by matching scalp TCRbeta sequences against CD4 and CD8 repertoires sorted from blood. TCRdb re-hosts the immuneACCESS table, in-frame sequences only. Its copies lack some clones; in the studies checked, an unresolved V gene accounts for under half of them, and the cause for the rest is not known. V, J and clone size were drawn from that table, and D and trimming were deduced from the DNA. This sample lists about 290,000 clones; roughly 50% were detected once. Together, the top ten hold less than 2% of the sample.

According to the germline V gene (reference sequence), CDR1 reads SSHAT and CDR2 reads FNYEAQ. Reading from cysteine to phenylalanine, the CDR3 counts 15 amino acids. The only DNA kept is the CDR3, 45 bases in frame from the first base. A word on this clone: This clone's antigen is unknown. The junction departs from germline at one end; a sequencing error may be responsible.

The label giving this sample's time point can be read as: about 25 weeks on oral tofacitinib. Read against the paper, the sample's treatment or condition label means: oral pan-JAK inhibitor, 5-10 mg twice daily. From alopecia areata patients, peripheral blood was collected along with lesional scalp punch biopsies. PBMCs were isolated by density centrifugation and stained for CD3, CD4 and CD8, and CD4+ and CD8+ T cells were sorted on a FACSAria. This receptor was identified in a human donor with alopecia areata. The material was CD4+ T cells sorted from blood, obtained at week 24, from a patient treated with tofacitinib. This receptor chain uses TRBV7-7 and TRBJ2-3; TRBD2 agrees with 9 junctional bases. The DNA reads TGTGCTAGCAGCCCAGGACTAGCGAGCACAGATACGCAGTATTTT. This encodes CASSPGLASTDTQYF.